The T cell receptor (beta chain) under discussion was sequenced for a study of T cells in Graves' hyperthyroidism and ophthalmopathy. Germline V lookup: CDR1 SNHLY, CDR2 FYNNEI. The junction had 7 bases not matched to a gene; V was cut back by 7 bases and J by 5 bases. This CDR3 contains 15 residues. Using RNA transcripts as the source, TCR beta CDR3 regions were amplified. Using the HTBI primer set, a first-round RT-PCR was run on the TCR CDR3. MiXCR, run by TCRdb on the multiplex PCR reads, gives a single entry per CDR3 protein. The table lists around 490,000 distinct CDR3 sequences, roughly 21% of them singletons.

Sequenced material: blood. The clonotype originates from a man aged 35-49 years with Graves' ophthalmopathy. This sequence joins TRBV2 and TRBJ2-5; 13 bases align to TRBD2. The DNA of the CDR3 is TGTGCCAGCAACGGACTAGCGGGAGTAGGGGAGACCCAGTACTTC. Translating it yields CASNGLAGVGETQYF. Full variable domain (rest looked up from reference TRBV2 and TRBJ2-5): EPEVTQTPSHQVTQMGQEVILRCVPISNHLYFYWYRQILGQKVEFLVSFYNNEISEKSEIFDDQFSVERPDGSNFTLKIRSTKLEDSAMYFCASNGLAGVGETQYFGPGTRLLVL.